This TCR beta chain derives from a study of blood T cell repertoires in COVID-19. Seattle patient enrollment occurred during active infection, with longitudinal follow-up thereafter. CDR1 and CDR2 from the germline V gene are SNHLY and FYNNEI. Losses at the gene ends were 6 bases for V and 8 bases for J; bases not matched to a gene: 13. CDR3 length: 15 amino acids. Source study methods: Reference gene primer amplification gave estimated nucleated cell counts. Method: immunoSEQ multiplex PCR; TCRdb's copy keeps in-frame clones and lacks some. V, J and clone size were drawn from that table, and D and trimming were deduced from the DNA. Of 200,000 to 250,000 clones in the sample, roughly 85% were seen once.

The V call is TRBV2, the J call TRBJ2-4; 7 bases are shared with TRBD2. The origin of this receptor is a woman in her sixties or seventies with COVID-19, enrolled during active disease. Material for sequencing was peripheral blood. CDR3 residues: CASRKRTSGDDIQYF. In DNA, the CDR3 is TGTGCCAGCAGGAAACGGACTAGTGGGGATGACATTCAGTACTTC.